A single sample is the source of the 15 T cell receptor beta chains below, sequenced in a study of OX40 agonist ivuxolimab in advanced cancers. Sequencing was performed with immunoSEQ multiplex PCR; in TCRdb, only in-frame clones are kept and a portion is missing. The table shows 73,000 or so clones, with 82% occurring only once. Material: CD4+ or CD8+ T cells sorted from blood, obtained in a trial of the OX40 agonist ivuxolimab. The receptors were gathered from an adult with an advanced solid tumor such as melanoma, head and neck, liver or kidney cancer.

This clone was found a few times. The same CDR3 arises from other DNA sequences in this sample as well. The genes are TRBV27 and TRBJ1-5, with D maybe TRBD1 (5 bases). There are 13 residues in the CDR3. The germline V gene encodes CDR1 MNHEY and CDR2 SMNVEV (reference sequence). Trimming left V 5 bases short and J 6 bases short, with 11 bases between. DNA for the CDR3: TGTGCCAGCAGTCTCCTGAGGGGTCAGCCCCAGCATTTT. The encoded protein is CASSLLRGQPQHF.

The count of this clone is one. The chain links TRBV23-1 to TRBJ1-4; D perhaps matches TRBD1 (5 bases). TRBV23-1 is placed among ORFs of uncertain function. The CDR3 covers 13 residues. V was clipped by 4 bases and J by 8 bases, with 11 bases between them. For the CDR3, the DNA is TGCGCCAGCAGTCTGCAGGGACGGGAAAAACTGTTTTTT. This encodes CASSLQGREKLFF.

This chain uses TRBV7-9 with TRBJ2-3, with D perhaps TRBD1 or TRBD2 (5 bases each). The CDR3 has 14 amino acids. Germline V lookup: CDR1 SEHNR, CDR2 FQNEAQ (reference sequence). Trimming pared 0 bases from V and 1 base from J, leaving 5 bases between. CDR3 in amino acids: CASSLAGGTDTQYF. The CDR3 bases are TGTGCCAGCAGCTTAGCGGGGGGCACAGATACGCAGTATTTT.

The genes are TRBV15 and TRBJ2-7; D may be TRBD1 (6 bases). This CDR3 contains 16 residues. From germline, CDR1 is LNHNV and CDR2 YYDKDF (reference sequence). Trimming removed 2 bases at V and 1 base at J, with 15 bases between. The CDR3 bases are TGTGCCACCAGCAGACTGCAGGGGCAGGGATCCTACGAGCAGTACTTC. Translated, it gives CATSRLQGQGSYEQYF.

The chain carries TRBV5-5 and TRBJ1-1; D remains ambiguous. CDR3 length: 14 amino acids. Trimming removed 0 bases at V and 1 base at J, with 7 bases between. The germline V gene encodes CDR1 SGHKS and CDR2 YYEKEE (reference sequence). The CDR3 bases are TGTGCCAGCAGCTTGGCAGCGGCGAACACTGAAGCTTTCTTT. Translated, it gives CASSLAAANTEAFF.

The J gene is TRBJ2-3, the V gene TRBV18; tentatively, D is TRBD1 or TRBD2 (6 bases each). The CDR3 totals 16 residues. The V gene lost 3 bases and the J gene lost 3 bases, with 16 bases spanning the gap. Per germline, CDR1 KGHSH and CDR2 LQKENI. For the CDR3, the DNA is TGTGCCAGCTCACCGATAAACAGGGCGGGGACAGATACGCAGTATTTT. This sequence encodes CASSPINRAGTDTQYF.

CDR3 protein: CASRFNSGYEQYF. CDR3 sequence (DNA): TGTGCCAGCAGATTCAATTCAGGCTACGAGCAGTACTTC. J is TRBJ2-7 and V is TRBV7-2; D ambiguous. The V and J ends lost 6 bases and 3 bases respectively, with 12 bases between them. The CDR3 spans 13 residues. The germline CDR1 and CDR2 sequences are SGHTA and FQGNSA.

CDR3 in amino acids: CASSLRSDRNTGELFF. Written as DNA, the CDR3 is TGTGCCAGCAGCTTACGGTCGGATAGAAACACCGGGGAGCTGTTTTTT. The V call is TRBV11-2, the J call TRBJ2-2; D is unresolved. The germline V gene has CDR1 SGHAT and CDR2 FQNNGV. The V gene lost 2 bases and the J gene lost 2 bases, with 12 bases spanning the gap. The CDR3 sequence is 16 residues long. The entire variable domain, with the rest obtained from reference TRBV11-2 and TRBJ2-2, is as follows: EAGVAQSPRYKIIEKRQSVAFWCNPISGHATLYWYQQILGQGPKLLIQFQNNGVVDDSQLPKDRFSAERLKGVDSTLKIQPAKLEDSAVYLCASSLRSDRNTGELFFGEGSRLTVL.

The J gene is TRBJ1-5, the V gene TRBV6-6; 8 nucleotides agree with TRBD1. V gave up 6 bases and J gave up 7 bases; unmatched junction bases: 11. CDR1 is MNHNY and CDR2 is SVGAGI in the germline V gene (reference sequence). CDR3 length: 15 amino acids. The DNA for the CDR3 is TGTGCCAGCAGACCTAAGACAGGGGCTGAGCAGCCCCAGCATTTT. This encodes CASRPKTGAEQPQHF.

The V gene is TRBV30, the J gene TRBJ2-7; D call uncertain. V was pared by 0 bases and J by 2 bases, with 20 bases between. The CDR3 runs to 17 residues. Germline values: CDR1 GTSNPN, CDR2 SVGIG (reference sequence). In nucleotides, the CDR3 is TGTGCCTGGAGTGTTACGATGGGCACCACGATCCCCTACGAGCAGTACTTC. This sequence encodes CAWSVTMGTTIPYEQYF.

The rearrangement uses TRBV11-2 and TRBJ2-1; no definite D call. Germline V gives CDR1 SGHAT, CDR2 FQNNGV. The CDR3 is 15 residues long. Deletions cut 1 base from V and 6 bases from J, with 13 bases between. The CDR3 here is CASSLALTDSNEQFF. CDR3 DNA: TGTGCCAGCAGCTTAGCCCTGACTGATAGCAATGAGCAGTTCTTC.

Comment on this clone: Other DNA sequences from this sample encode an identical CDR3 as well. This chain links TRBV5-1 with TRBJ2-7, with 9 bases that match TRBD1. This CDR3 spans 18 amino acids. The V gene's germline CDR1 is SGHRS and CDR2 YFSETQ. The junction had 15 bases not matched to a gene; V was cut back by 2 bases and J by 3 bases. The CDR3 loop reads CASSLRPRGQGIIYEQYF. CDR3 coding DNA: TGCGCCAGCAGCTTAAGGCCCCGGGGACAGGGAATTATCTACGAGCAGTACTTC.

The chain carries TRBV28 and TRBJ2-7; possibly TRBD1 or TRBD2 for D (6 bases each). CDR3 length equals 15 residues. The V end lost 4 bases, the J end lost 3 bases, and 16 bases lay between the germline ends. Germline V CDR1 and CDR2: MDHEN, SYDVKM. DNA for the CDR3: TGTGCCAGCAGTTCCTCTGTTGGGGGGCACTACGAGCAGTACTTC. Translating it yields CASSSSVGGHYEQYF.

This chain links TRBV7-2 with TRBJ1-1; D might be TRBD1 (5 bases). V gave up 6 bases and J gave up 4 bases, with 15 bases separating them. This CDR3 has 14 residues. CDR1 SGHTA and CDR2 FQGNSA come from the germline V gene. The CDR3 spells CASRAGTLGTEAFF. In nucleotides, the CDR3 is TGTGCCAGCAGGGCCGGGACCTTGGGCACTGAAGCTTTCTTT.

This clone is a singleton in its sample. V gene TRBV21-1 combines with J gene TRBJ2-7; TRBD2 reflects the table's D call only, with no check against the DNA. TRBV21-1 is classified as a pseudogene. The CDR3 contains 16 residues. The CDR3 reads CASSSRPVPPFSEQYV. The CDR3 nucleotides read TGTGCCAGCAGCTCCCGACCCGTACCCCCCTTCAGCGAGCAGTACGTC.